Presented here are 14 T cell receptor beta chains from one specimen sequenced in a study of cytomegalovirus exposure and HLA in healthy donors. The primer mix had 60 Vbeta and 13 Jbeta primers. Using immunoSEQ multiplex PCR, the repertoire was profiled, and TCRdb retains in-frame clones only, with some absent. The data show about 130,000 clones, about 79% seen once. The sequencing sample was made of PBMCs. The origin of the receptors is a woman between 50 and 59 years old in good health and CMV-seronegative.

About this clone itself: Because the CDR3's place on the DNA is in doubt, the DNA is left out and the CDR3 is given as listed by TCRdb. The chain recombines TRBV6-1 with TRBJ1-5. Germline V CDR1 and CDR2: MNHNS, SASEGT. Ends included, the CDR3 has 13 residues. The CDR3 is CASILGRNQPQHF.

The V gene is TRBV2, the J gene TRBJ2-7; D is undetermined. This CDR3 has 14 amino acids. Germline values: CDR1 SNHLY, CDR2 FYNNEI. Trimming took 4 bases from V and 2 from J, leaving 12 bases between them. DNA for the CDR3: TGTGCCAGCAGTGTCCTCGGAGAGGCCTACGAGCAGTACTTC. Amino acids: CASSVLGEAYEQYF.

The J gene is TRBJ1-1, the V gene TRBV29-1; D is unclear. V was trimmed by 1 base and J by 5 bases, leaving 8 bases between them. The CDR3 covers 12 residues. CDR1 and CDR2 (germline): SQVTM, ANQGSEA. CDR3 coding DNA: TGCAGCGTTGAAGCGGGAAGGACTGAAGCTTTCTTT. This gives the protein CSVEAGRTEAFF.

The chain is built from TRBV5-1 and TRBJ2-1; TRBD2 agrees at 14 bases. V was clipped by 8 bases and J by 4 bases; unmatched bases: 2. The CDR3 extends over 14 amino acids. Germline CDR1 reads SGHRS; CDR2 reads YFSETQ. CDR3 coding DNA: TGCGCCAGTGGACTAGCGGGAGGTTACAATGAGCAGTTCTTC. Protein: CASGLAGGYNEQFF.

The J gene is TRBJ1-5, the V gene TRBV28; tentative D call: TRBD1 (6 bases). V gave up 6 bases and J gave up 0 bases, with 12 bases separating them. From germline, CDR1 is MDHEN and CDR2 SYDVKM. The CDR3 length is 15 residues. CDR3 amino acids: CASRRTVISNQPQHF. CDR3 DNA: TGTGCCAGCAGGAGGACAGTGATTAGCAATCAGCCCCAGCATTTT.

This chain uses TRBV7-3 with TRBJ2-4; 11 bases fit TRBD2. Germline values: CDR1 SGHTA, CDR2 FQGTGA. With V trimmed by 2 bases and J by 9 bases, 3 bases remained unmatched. CDR3 length equals 14 residues. CDR3 in amino acids: CASSLGTSGSIQYF. The CDR3 DNA reads as TGTGCCAGCAGCTTAGGGACTAGCGGAAGCATTCAGTACTTC.

The chain uses TRBV2 and TRBJ2-7, with a weak D call TRBD1 (7 bases). Germline CDR1 SNHLY, CDR2 FYNNEI. This CDR3 has 15 amino acids. Trimming removed 7 bases at V and 2 bases at J, with 18 bases between. The CDR3 DNA follows: TGTGCCAGCAAACAAGGAGGGGACAGAACCTACGAGCAGTACTTC. Translated, it gives CASKQGGDRTYEQYF.

The chain recombines TRBV19 with TRBJ2-5; 9 positions agree with TRBD1. Trimming at V came to 10 bases and at J to 5 bases, leaving 14 bases not matched to a gene. The CDR3 length is 15 residues. CDR1 LNHDA and CDR2 SQIVND come from the germline V gene (reference sequence). Written as DNA, the CDR3 is TGTGCCACTACCCCGAACAGGGGGCTGCAGGAGACCCAGTACTTC. Its protein product is CATTPNRGLQETQYF.

The chain employs TRBV7-2 and TRBJ2-4, with 13 bases aligning to TRBD2. Per the germline V gene, CDR1 is SGHTA and CDR2 is FQGNSA. J lost 4 bases, V lost 5 bases, and 5 bases had no gene match. The CDR3 extends over 16 amino acids. CDR3 sequence: CASSPGLAGVKNIQYF. The CDR3 nucleotides read TGTGCCAGCAGCCCCGGACTAGCGGGAGTAAAAAACATTCAGTACTTC.

V is TRBV28 and J is TRBJ1-4; possible D gene TRBD1, 5 bases. Trimming stripped 6 bases from V and 5 bases from J, with 10 bases between. Germline V gives CDR1 MDHEN, CDR2 SYDVKM. The CDR3 consists of 13 residues. This CDR3 is CASSWDWNEKLFF. Written as DNA, the CDR3 is TGTGCCAGCAGCTGGGACTGGAATGAAAAACTGTTTTTT.

This clone was recorded only once. The rearrangement links TRBV5-4 to TRBJ1-1; 8 bases are shared with TRBD1. The CDR3 has 14 residues. Germline V gene data show CDR1 as SGHNT and CDR2 as YYREEE (reference sequence). V was pared by 1 base and J by 5 bases, with 4 bases of the junction left unmatched. The CDR3 sequence is CASSLFTGGTEAFF. CDR3 DNA: TGTGCCAGCAGCTTGTTTACAGGGGGGACTGAAGCTTTCTTT.

This sequence joins TRBV28 and TRBJ2-7; D is perhaps TRBD2 (5 bases). Germline V lookup: CDR1 MDHEN, CDR2 SYDVKM. V was cut by 1 base and J by 3 bases, with 13 bases left in between. The CDR3 sequence is 15 residues long. In DNA form, the CDR3 reads TGTGCCAGCAGTTTATACCGGGTCGGGGTCTACGAGCAGTACTTC. Translating it yields CASSLYRVGVYEQYF.

This chain uses TRBV5-1 with TRBJ2-3; 8 bases map to TRBD2. The CDR3 totals 14 residues. The ends lost 7 bases at V and 4 bases at J; junction bases unmatched: 8. CDR1 and CDR2 (germline): SGHRS, YFSETQ. CDR3 DNA: TGCGCCAGCGTTAATAGCGGGGCATCAGATACGCAGTATTTT. This gives the protein CASVNSGASDTQYF.

This clone occurred a few times. V gene TRBV7-9 combines with J gene TRBJ2-2, with D perhaps matching TRBD2 (6 bases). Germline V CDR1 and CDR2: SEHNR, FQNEAQ (reference sequence). V was clipped by 3 bases and J by 4 bases, with 12 bases between them. This CDR3 region has 15 residues. In DNA form, the CDR3 reads TGTGCCAGCAGCTTCCGCGGAGGGCTCACCGGGGAGCTGTTTTTT. Protein product: CASSFRGGLTGELFF.